These T cell receptor beta chains were read from a single sample in a study of blood T cell repertoires in COVID-19. Measured with immunoSEQ multiplex PCR; TCRdb has only the in-frame clones, and not every one. The table has about 50,000 clones, 65% to 85% seen once. Specimen: peripheral blood. These TCRs come from a man aged 70 or older with active COVID-19. CDR3s include the opening cysteine and the closing phenylalanine or tryptophan. The D gene is left open where the match is weak. Size values are once, few and many counts, or a class for expanded clones, and some rows have none.

D gene	J gene	V gene	clone size	CDR3 length	CDR3 DNA	CDR3 protein
TRBD1	TRBJ1-4	TRBV18	.	14	TGTGCCAGCTCACGGACAGGGGCGGTTGAAAAACTGTTTTTT	CASSRTGAVEKLFF
TRBD2	TRBJ2-1	TRBV12-3/TRBV12-4	.	13	TGTGCCAGCAGGGGACTAGCCTACAATGAGCAGTTCTTC	CASRGLAYNEQFF
TRBD2	TRBJ2-1	TRBV4-3	.	19	TGCGCCAGCAGCCTAACGGCCGTCGGGGGTGGACTAGTGTACAATGAGCAGTTCTTC	CASSLTAVGGGLVYNEQFF
.	TRBJ2-5	TRBV15	.	13	TGTGCCACCAGCAGAGCCCCAGGAGAGACCCAGTACTTC	CATSRAPGETQYF
.	TRBJ2-5	TRBV27	.	13	TGTGCCAGCAGTTTAGGAGTACAAGAGACCCAGTACTTC	CASSLGVQETQYF
TRBD2	TRBJ2-1	TRBV9	once	15	TGTGCCAGCAGCGTAGTAGCGGGAGTTTACAATGAGCAGTTCTTC	CASSVVAGVYNEQFF
TRBD2	TRBJ2-2	TRBV7-2	.	16	TGTGCCAGCAGCTGGTTAGCGGGAGACGTCACCGGGGAGCTGTTTTTT	CASSWLAGDVTGELFF
TRBD1	TRBJ2-2	TRBV2	few	15	TGTGCCAGCACCCGGGACAGGGGGCCCACCGGGGAGCTGTTTTTT	CASTRDRGPTGELFF
TRBD1	TRBJ1-2	TRBV5-1	.	14	TGCGCCAGCAGCCCGGACAGGGCTAACTATGGCTACACCTTC	CASSPDRANYGYTF
TRBD2	TRBJ2-3	TRBV7-2	.	16	TGTGCCAGCAGCTTAGGTCCTAGCGGGAGTGCAGATACGCAGTATTTT	CASSLGPSGSADTQYF
TRBD2	TRBJ2-3	TRBV7-7	.	15	TGTGCTAGCAGCTTAGGACTAGCGTACACAGATACGCAGTATTTT	CASSLGLAYTDTQYF
TRBD1	TRBJ1-2	TRBV18	.	16	TGTGCCAGCTCATCGGGGATCCGGGACAGGAACTATGGCTACACCTTC	CASSSGIRDRNYGYTF
.	TRBJ2-7	TRBV5-5	.	15	TGTGCCAGCAGCTTGGCTACAGGACCGGTCTACGAGCAGTACTTC	CASSLATGPVYEQYF
TRBD1	TRBJ2-1	TRBV7-2	.	15	TGTGCCAGCAGCTTAGACAGGGGGTCTTACAATGAGCAGTTCTTC	CASSLDRGSYNEQFF
TRBD2	TRBJ2-3	TRBV20-1	.	14	TGCAGTGCTAGTACTAGCGGGAGAACAGATACGCAGTATTTT	CSASTSGRTDTQYF
TRBD1	TRBJ1-1	TRBV5-1	.	13	TGCGCCAGCAGTCAAACAGGGGGGGCGAGAGCTTTCTTT	CASSQTGGARAFF
.	TRBJ2-1	TRBV3-1/TRBV3-2	.	15	TGTGCCAGCAGCCAAAGGGGGGGGTTAGGCAATGAGCAGTTCTTC	CASSQRGGLGNEQFF
.	TRBJ1-5	TRBV6-4	.	13	TGTGCCAGCAGTACAGGGAGGGGACAGCCCCAGCATTTT	CASSTGRGQPQHF
TRBD1	TRBJ1-1	TRBV4-1	.	16	TGCGCCAGCAGCCAGTTCTTGACAGGGGGCATGACTGAAGCTTTCTTT	CASSQFLTGGMTEAFF
TRBD1	TRBJ1-6	TRBV5-6	.	18	TGTGCCAGCAGCCTCAACCGGGGACAGGGAACCTATAATTCACCCCTCCACTTT	CASSLNRGQGTYNSPLHF
TRBD2	TRBJ2-4	TRBV6-2/TRBV6-3	.	17	TGTGCCAGCAGTTCCCCGGGGATAGCGGGGGGGTTGAGGATTCAGTACTTC	CASSSPGIAGGLRIQYF
TRBD1	TRBJ2-7	TRBV11-1	.	14	TGTGCCAGCAGCCTACGGACAGGGGGCTACGAGCAGTACTTC	CASSLRTGGYEQYF
TRBD2	TRBJ2-3	TRBV7-2	.	16	TGTGCCAGCAGCTTCAGGACTAGCGGGAGCGCAGATACGCAGTATTTT	CASSFRTSGSADTQYF
TRBD1	TRBJ1-3	TRBV5-3	few	18	TGTGCCAGAAGCGGGGGACAGCTAAAAAAGAGCTCTGGAAACACCATATATTTT	CARSGGQLKKSSGNTIYF
.	TRBJ2-1	TRBV19	.	14	TGTGCCAGCGCAACGGGGAGCTCCTACAATGAGCAGTTCTTC	CASATGSSYNEQFF
.	TRBJ2-1	TRBV15	.	12	TGTGCCACCAGCAGAGACAACAATGAGCAGTTCTTC	CATSRDNNEQFF
.	TRBJ1-2	TRBV18	.	14	TGTGCCAGCTCACCACTCAGGGTATCGGAAGGCTACACCTTC	CASSPLRVSEGYTF
TRBD1	TRBJ2-7	TRBV5-6	.	15	TGTGCCAGCAGCTTCTCCGGACAGGGGACTTACGAGCAGTACTTC	CASSFSGQGTYEQYF
.	TRBJ1-2	TRBV5-1	.	14	TGCGCCAGCAGCTTGGAAACCGGGACACCGAAAGGCACCTTC	CASSLETGTPKGTF
TRBD2	TRBJ2-3	TRBV10-3	.	16	TGTGCCATCAGTGTAGGGACTAGCGGGAGTACAGATACGCAGTATTTT	CAISVGTSGSTDTQYF
.	TRBJ1-6	TRBV7-2	.	15	TGTGCCAGCAGCTTAAGGCGTACAGAGAATTCACCCCTCCACTTT	CASSLRRTENSPLHF
.	TRBJ1-1	TRBV7-9	.	14	TGTGCCAGCAGCATCCTTTACAGGGCATCTGAAGCTTTCTTT	CASSILYRASEAFF
.	TRBJ1-2	TRBV5-1	.	16	TGCGCTAGCAGCCCGGGGGGAACACCATCCAACTATGGCTACACCTTC	CASSPGGTPSNYGYTF
.	TRBJ2-7	TRBV11-3	.	13	TGTGCCAGCAGCCGGAATAGCGGATACGAGCAGTACTTC	CASSRNSGYEQYF
TRBD2	TRBJ2-1	TRBV7-8	.	18	TGTGCCAGCAGCTCGGGACTAGCGGGAGTTCCCGAGGTGAATGAGCAGTTCTTC	CASSSGLAGVPEVNEQFF
.	TRBJ2-2	TRBV2	.	13	TGTGCCAGCAGATCTAGAATCACCGGGGAGCTGTTTTTT	CASRSRITGELFF
.	TRBJ2-7	TRBV12-5	.	12	TGTGCTAGTGGTCTAAGGAGCTACGAGCAGTACTTC	CASGLRSYEQYF
TRBD2	TRBJ2-3	TRBV4-2	.	16	TGTGCCAGCAGCCCCTGGGGTAGCGGGAGCACAGATACGCAGTATTTT	CASSPWGSGSTDTQYF
.	TRBJ2-7	TRBV5-6	.	13	TGTGCCAGCAGCTTGGGAGCATCCTACGAGCAGTACTTC	CASSLGASYEQYF
TRBD1	TRBJ1-5	TRBV6-5	.	15	TGTGCCAGCGGGACAGGGACAGGTCGCAATCAGCCCCAGCATTTT	CASGTGTGRNQPQHF
.	TRBJ1-4	TRBV3-1/TRBV3-2	.	13	TGTGCCAGCAGCCAAGATCTGACTCCGGGACTCTTTTTT	CASSQDLTPGLFF
.	TRBJ2-7	TRBV19	.	15	TGTGCCAGTAGTATCCGCCACGCGAATTCCTACGAGCAGTACTTC	CASSIRHANSYEQYF